This TCR beta chain comes out of a study of shared clonotypes between healthy human individuals. In the study overall: CD4 naive and memory got three plates each, CD8 naive two, CD8 memory one. The study, taken as a whole, reports: Against clonotypes common to all four donors, non-shared ones had lower generation probabilities.

Original methodology: Owing to the provision of junction-only sequences devoid of quality scores by immunoSEQ, filtering differed. Produced via immunoSEQ multiplex PCR; TCRdb's table is partial and in-frame only. That table gives V, J and clone size, and the DNA gave D and trimming. The sample lists about 2.3 million clones, less than 95% occurring once. A CD45RA-negative memory subset and a CD45RA+ naive subset were separated from the CD4+ cells. Concerning this clone: Its target is unknown.

CDR3 size: 16 residues. Per germline, CDR1 MNHEY and CDR2 SMNVEV (reference sequence). The junction had 6 bases not matched to a gene; V was cut back by 10 bases and J by 1 base. Sequencing used naive CD4+ T cells from PBMCs. Subset here: CD45RA+ positively selected. This sequence originates from a man between 18 and 35 years old in good health. Some clones in this sample may be carry-over from other donors' samples. The J gene is TRBJ2-1, the V gene TRBV27; 14 bases align to TRBD2. The CDR3 sequence is CATTRLAGGSYNEQFF. CDR3 DNA sequence: TGTGCCACTACGAGACTAGCGGGAGGGTCCTACAATGAGCAGTTCTTC.